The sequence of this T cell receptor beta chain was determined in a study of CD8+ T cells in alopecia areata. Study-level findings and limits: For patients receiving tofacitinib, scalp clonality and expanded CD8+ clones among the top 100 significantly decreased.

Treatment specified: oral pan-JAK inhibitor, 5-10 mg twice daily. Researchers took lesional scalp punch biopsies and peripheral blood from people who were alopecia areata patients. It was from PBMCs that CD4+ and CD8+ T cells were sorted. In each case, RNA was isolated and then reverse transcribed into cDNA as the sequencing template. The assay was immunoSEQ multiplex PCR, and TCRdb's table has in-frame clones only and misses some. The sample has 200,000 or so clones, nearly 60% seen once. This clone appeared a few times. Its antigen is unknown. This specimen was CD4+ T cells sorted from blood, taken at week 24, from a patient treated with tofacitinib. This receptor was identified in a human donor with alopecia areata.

The CDR3 bases are TGTGCCAGCAGGGACCAGAGGACAGGGAGCGACTATGGCTACACCTTC. The encoded protein is CASRDQRTGSDYGYTF. This chain joins TRBV6-6 and TRBJ1-2, with 8 bases aligning to TRBD1. CDR1 MNHNY and CDR2 SVGAGI come from the germline V gene (reference sequence). The V gene end was trimmed by 6 bases and the J gene end by 3 bases; junction bases not matched to a gene: 12. The CDR3 totals 16 residues.